Sequencing of this T cell receptor (beta chain) was carried out in a study of T cell repertoires in cytomegalovirus infection. Across the whole study: Indicated by public TCR beta signatures were CMV infection and matching HLA type. Whole-study results and caveats: In two of eight donors, the top clonotype was HLA-C-restricted CMV-specific. Totalled public TCR beta family frequency picked out people who carried CMV plus the relevant HLA.

Germline values: CDR1 SGHDT, CDR2 YYEEEE. The V end lost 1 base, the J end lost 0 bases, and 10 bases lay between the germline ends. The CDR3 has 16 residues. One entry per CDR3 protein, called by TCRdb with MiXCR from the reads. The table includes approximately 750,000 distinct CDR3 sequences, 35% detected once. Regarding this clonotype: Its antigen is currently unknown.

The chain employs TRBV5-6 and TRBJ2-2, with D possibly TRBD1 on 6 matching bases. The sequence was collected from a human donor in good health (CMV status not recorded). Some clones in this sample may be carry-over from other donors' samples. Sequenced: PBMCs. The CDR3 DNA sequence: TGTGCCAGCAGCTTGCTCCGGGACACGAACACCGGGGAGCTGTTTTTT. Its translation is CASSLLRDTNTGELFF.